What follows are 12 T cell receptor beta chains derived from one specimen sequenced in a study of blood T cell repertoires in COVID-19. The table came from immunoSEQ multiplex PCR; TCRdb's copy has only in-frame clones and leaves some out. The table includes about 42,000 clones, about 85% detected once. Sequenced input: peripheral blood. Receptor source: a woman between 70 and 85 years old in a cohort sampled during active COVID-19.

The chain joins TRBV4-3 to TRBJ1-1; D gene unclear. The V end lost 3 bases, the J end lost 0 bases, and 8 bases lay between the germline ends. The CDR3 is 14 residues long. CDR1 is LGHNA, CDR2 YSLEER, per germline. The CDR3: CASSHRPLNTEAFF. DNA for the CDR3: TGCGCCAGCAGCCACAGGCCCCTGAACACTGAAGCTTTCTTT.

This sequence joins TRBV19 and TRBJ2-1; 10 bases match TRBD2. This CDR3 has 15 amino acids. Germline V gives CDR1 LNHDA, CDR2 SQIVND (reference sequence). Trimming removed 1 base from V and 7 bases from J; junction bases left unmatched: 4. For the CDR3, the DNA is TGTGCCAGTAGTATAGCGGCTAGCGGGAGTAATGAGCAGTTCTTC. As protein: CASSIAASGSNEQFF. Complete variable domain (other parts from reference TRBV19 and TRBJ2-1): DGGITQSPKYLFRKEGQNVTLSCEQNLNHDAMYWYRQDPGQGLRLIYYSQIVNDFQKGDIAEGYSVSREKKESFPLTVTSAQKNPTAFYLCASSIAASGSNEQFFGPGTRLTVL.

The table lists this clone with a few counts. The rearrangement uses TRBV28 and TRBJ1-2; TRBD1 might be the D (5 bases). The CDR3 runs 14 residues. Deletions cut 4 bases from V and 4 bases from J, with 13 bases between. Germline CDR1 MDHEN, CDR2 SYDVKM. CDR3 region: CASSSRGATYGYTF. CDR3 coding DNA: TGTGCCAGCAGTTCTAGGGGCGCTACCTATGGCTACACCTTC.

The chain carries TRBV4-3 and TRBJ2-2; 7 bases are a match to TRBD2. Germline CDR1 and CDR2: LGHNA and YSLEER. The CDR3 is made up of 14 amino acids. V dropped 3 bases and J dropped 7; count of bases not matched to a gene: 5. This CDR3 is CASSQSGGSGELFF. The CDR3, as DNA: TGCGCCAGCAGCCAGTCCGGGGGGAGCGGGGAGCTGTTTTTT.

The V call is TRBV6-5, the J call TRBJ1-6; D remains unclear. The CDR3 is made up of 13 amino acids. Germline CDR1 and CDR2: MNHEY and SVGAGI. V lost 8 bases, J lost 8 bases, and 13 bases lay in between. CDR3: CASGSAADSPLHF. The CDR3 DNA is TGTGCCAGCGGGTCCGCGGCCGATTCACCCCTCCACTTT.

The rearrangement joins TRBV3-1 (or the pseudogene TRBV3-2) to TRBJ2-5; no reliable D call. This CDR3 has 13 residues. Germline assignment: CDR1 LGHDT and CDR2 YNNKEL (reference sequence). The V end lost 0 bases, the J end lost 6 bases, and 8 bases lay between the germline ends. The CDR3 nucleotides read TGTGCCAGCAGCCAAGAGAGGTCTCAGACCCAGTACTTC. This sequence encodes CASSQERSQTQYF.

The chain recombines TRBV10-3 with TRBJ2-7, with D possibly being TRBD2 (6 bases). Germline V gene sequence: CDR1 ENHRY, CDR2 SYGVKD. Trimming removed 4 bases at V and 7 bases at J, with 14 bases between. CDR3 size: 13 residues. CDR3 in amino acids: CAISGGDADEQYF. In DNA, the CDR3 is TGTGCCATCAGTGGGGGGGATGCAGATGAGCAGTACTTC.

The rearrangement joins TRBV7-2 to TRBJ1-1; 8 bases line up with TRBD1. The CDR3 loop spans 13 amino acids. Looked up from germline, CDR1 is SGHTA and CDR2 is FQGNSA. The V segment lost 5 bases and the J segment 4 bases; nucleotides outside the gene matches: 3. In DNA, the CDR3 is TGTGCCAGCAGCCCTACAGGGGGCACTGAAGCTTTCTTT. Translating it yields CASSPTGGTEAFF.

The chain joins TRBV30 to TRBJ2-5; TRBD1 matches at 9 bases. Trimming took 1 base from V and 4 from J; bases not matched to a gene: 4. The germline V gene encodes CDR1 GTSNPN and CDR2 SVGIG (reference sequence). The CDR3 extends over 14 amino acids. CDR3 in amino acids: CAWSATGGGETQYF. The DNA of the CDR3 is TGTGCCTGGAGTGCGACAGGGGGAGGAGAGACCCAGTACTTC.

This clone was seen only a few times. The V call is TRBV27, the J call TRBJ2-3; maybe TRBD1 (5 bases). V was trimmed by 5 bases and J by 1 base, leaving 19 bases between them. From germline, CDR1 is MNHEY and CDR2 SMNVEV (reference sequence). The CDR3 has 17 amino acids. CDR3 in amino acids: CASSEFRVNGRTDTQYF. The CDR3 nucleotides read TGTGCCAGCAGTGAGTTCAGGGTCAACGGTCGCACAGATACGCAGTATTTT.

This clone was recorded only once. The J gene is TRBJ2-7, the V gene TRBV7-8; a possible D gene is TRBD2 (5 bases). The germline V and J ends were trimmed by 1 base and 5 bases, with 9 bases remaining between them. Per the germline V gene, CDR1 is SGHVS and CDR2 is FQNEAQ. This CDR3 region has 13 residues. In DNA, the CDR3 is TGTGCCAGCAGCTTAGATTCCGGGAACGAGCAGTACTTC. It yields the protein CASSLDSGNEQYF.

The chain carries TRBV9 and TRBJ2-5; a weak D match, TRBD2 (5 bases). Germline CDR1 is SGDLS and CDR2 is YYNGEE. The CDR3 is 14 residues long. Trimming left V 3 bases short and J 0 bases short, with 9 bases between. The CDR3 nucleotides read TGTGCCAGCAGCGCGGCAGCGGACCAAGAGACCCAGTACTTC. Encoded protein: CASSAAADQETQYF.